One sample yielded the 19 T cell receptor beta chains listed below, sequenced in a study of T cell responses to AZD1222 COVID-19 vaccine (dated by TCRdb to 2020 to 2023). The library was produced with the immunoSEQ multiplex PCR assay. TCRdb's version of the immuneACCESS table is confined to in-frame rearrangements and falls short of the full clone set. An unresolved V gene accounts for under half of the shortfall where checked; the remainder is of unknown origin. The sample has 150,000 to 200,000 clones on record, around 88% of them singletons. The biggest ten clones account for more than 9% of the sample. The time point label of this sample denotes: about 28 days (+/-7) after the second vaccine dose. This specimen was peripheral blood, taken 28 days after the second AZD1222 dose. These TCRs come from an adult who received the AZD1222 COVID-19 vaccine.

The chain has TRBV30 and TRBJ1-6, with 9 bases that match TRBD1. Per germline, CDR1 GTSNPN and CDR2 SVGIG (reference sequence). The CDR3 spans 14 residues. Germline trimming cut 7 bases from V and 5 bases from J; bases unmatched to any gene: 6. The DNA of the CDR3 is TGTGCCTCACAGGGGGCGGGCGATAATTCACCCCTCCACTTT. Translation gives CASQGAGDNSPLHF.

V is TRBV18 and J is TRBJ2-4, with 8 bases matching TRBD1. This CDR3 is built from 15 residues. Germline CDR1 reads KGHSH; CDR2 reads LQKENI. With V trimmed by 3 bases and J by 3 bases, 4 bases remained unmatched. CDR3: CASSPPTGDKNIQYF. CDR3 DNA: TGTGCCAGCTCACCGCCGACAGGGGACAAAAACATTCAGTACTTC. Combining the CDR3 with reference TRBV18 and TRBJ2-4 gives the whole variable domain NAGVMQNPRHLVRRRGQEARLRCSPMKGHSHVYWYRQLPEEGLKFMVYLQKENIIDESGMPKERFSAEFPKEGPSILRIQQVVRGDSAAYFCASSPPTGDKNIQYFGAGTRLSVL.

The V gene is TRBV28, the J gene TRBJ1-4, with D possibly TRBD1 on 5 matching bases. Germline CDR1 and CDR2: MDHEN and SYDVKM. This CDR3 is 12 amino acids long. The germline V and J ends were trimmed by 10 bases and 5 bases, with 11 bases remaining between them. Here the CDR3 reads CATREENEKLFF. The CDR3 DNA sequence: TGTGCCACCAGGGAAGAGAATGAAAAACTGTTTTTT.

This chain links TRBV6-1 with TRBJ1-4, with D unresolved. The V end lost 5 bases, the J end lost 7 bases, and 5 bases lay between the germline ends. There are 11 residues in the CDR3. Germline V gene data show CDR1 as MNHNS and CDR2 as SASEGT. The CDR3 DNA reads TGTGCCAGCAGTCTAGGTGAAAAACTGTTTTTT. It specifies CASSLGEKLFF.

The chain uses TRBV6-1 and TRBJ2-4; 7 bases line up with TRBD1. V shed 2 bases, J shed 7 bases, and the junction held 14 bases outside the gene matches. The CDR3 length is 17 residues. Germline lookup yields CDR1 MNHNS and CDR2 SASEGT. The CDR3 DNA reads as TGTGCCAGCAGTGAACGCACAGGGGCGAGGCGGTTTAACATTCAGTACTTC. This codes for CASSERTGARRFNIQYF.

The rearrangement uses TRBV3-1 (or the pseudogene TRBV3-2) and TRBJ2-7; D call uncertain. Germline CDR1 and CDR2: LGHDT and YNNKEL (reference sequence). Trimming pared 4 bases from V and 2 bases from J, leaving 12 bases between. The CDR3 contains 14 residues. This CDR3 reads CASSPTRTTYEQYF. The DNA for the CDR3 is TGTGCCAGCAGCCCGACACGTACTACCTACGAGCAGTACTTC.

V and J are TRBV24-1 and TRBJ2-3; 9 positions match TRBD1. J was trimmed by 2 bases and V by 7 bases; bases with no gene match: 3. CDR3 length: 14 amino acids. CDR1 KGHDR and CDR2 SFDVKD come from the germline V gene. CDR3 DNA: TGTGCCACCAGCGGACAGGGGACCACAGATACGCAGTATTTT. As protein: CATSGQGTTDTQYF.

The table lists this clone with a count of one. The chain is built from TRBV7-2 and TRBJ2-1, with D hard to call. V was trimmed by 1 base and J by 5 bases, leaving 6 bases between them. Germline V gives CDR1 SGHTA, CDR2 FQGNSA. The CDR3 loop spans 13 amino acids. CDR3 nucleotide sequence: TGTGCCAGCAGCTTAGGCCACAACAATGAGCAGTTCTTC. Translating it yields CASSLGHNNEQFF.

The rearrangement joins TRBV5-4 to TRBJ2-5; 16 bases are a match to TRBD2. This CDR3 has 20 amino acids. CDR1 and CDR2 (germline): SGHNT, YYREEE (reference sequence). V gave up 4 bases and J gave up 4 bases; unmatched junction bases: 16. The chain's CDR3 is CASSPTPGLAGGRGSETQYF. The CDR3 bases are TGTGCCAGCAGCCCCACTCCGGGACTAGCGGGGGGGCGAGGTTCAGAGACCCAGTACTTC.

V and J are TRBV2 and TRBJ1-2, with D hard to call. The CDR3 covers 10 residues. Germline CDR1 SNHLY, CDR2 FYNNEI. Trimming took 6 bases from V and 2 from J, leaving 1 base between them. This chain's CDR3 is CASSNYGYTF. CDR3 nucleotides: TGTGCCAGCAGCAACTATGGCTACACCTTC.

The V call is TRBV7-3, the J call TRBJ2-5; D is ambiguous. V was pared by 5 bases and J by 1 base, with 8 bases between. Germline values: CDR1 SGHTA, CDR2 FQGTGA. The CDR3 sequence is 13 residues long. CDR3 residues: CASSRSIQETQYF. CDR3 nucleotide sequence: TGTGCCAGCAGCCGATCTATCCAAGAGACCCAGTACTTC.

The genes are TRBV10-3 and TRBJ2-7; tentatively, D is TRBD1 or TRBD2 (5 bases each). The germline V gene encodes CDR1 ENHRY and CDR2 SYGVKD. The CDR3 spans 13 residues. V dropped 4 bases and J dropped 3 bases, with 10 bases sitting between them. Here the CDR3 reads CAISGDGIYEQYF. CDR3 in DNA: TGTGCCATCAGTGGGGACGGGATCTACGAGCAGTACTTC.

The rearrangement links TRBV7-2 to TRBJ1-4; 9 nucleotides match TRBD1. Trimming at V came to 3 bases and at J to 5 bases, leaving 4 bases not matched to a gene. CDR3 length equals 15 residues. Germline CDR1 and CDR2: SGHTA and FQGNSA. The CDR3 nucleotides read TGTGCCAGCAGCTTCACGGGACAGGGAAATGAAAAACTGTTTTTT. Protein product: CASSFTGQGNEKLFF.

This clone was picked up one time. The rearrangement uses TRBV2 and TRBJ2-7; D might be TRBD1 (7 bases). V was shortened by 2 bases and J by 6 bases, with 23 bases between the two germline ends. The V gene's germline CDR1 is SNHLY and CDR2 FYNNEI. This CDR3 contains 17 residues. The CDR3 sequence is CASSEPRQGLVGSEQYF. The DNA of the CDR3 is TGTGCCAGCAGTGAACCCCGACAGGGACTTGTTGGGAGCGAGCAGTACTTC.

The chain carries TRBV19 and TRBJ1-4, with a weak D call TRBD1 (5 bases). The length of the CDR3 is 14 residues. Germline V CDR1 and CDR2: LNHDA, SQIVND (reference sequence). Trimming removed 4 bases from V and 8 bases from J, with 14 bases in between. CDR3 sequence reads: CASSKVSGREKLFF. CDR3 nucleotides: TGTGCCAGTAGTAAGGTTTCGGGGCGGGAAAAACTGTTTTTT.

The chain carries TRBV11-1 and TRBJ2-2; no clear D gene. The germline CDR1 and CDR2 sequences are SGHAT and FQDESV (reference sequence). V lost 2 bases and J lost 4, with 5 bases in between. The CDR3 extends over 13 amino acids. The CDR3 DNA reads as TGTGCCAGCAGCTTACTCAGCACCGGGGAGCTGTTTTTT. Amino acid sequence: CASSLLSTGELFF.

The gene calls are TRBV9 and TRBJ2-7, with D hard to call. The length of the CDR3 is 15 residues. Germline CDR1 reads SGDLS; CDR2 reads YYNGEE. The ends were cut back, 0 bases at V and 6 bases at J, with 16 bases in the middle. In nucleotides, the CDR3 is TGTGCCAGCAGCGTAGGAGTAGGGTCTATAAGCGAGCAGTACTTC. This translates into CASSVGVGSISEQYF.

This clone has just a few counts. The chain's CDR3 is CASSLEWGRTETEAFF. The CDR3 DNA follows: TGTGCCAGCAGCTTAGAGTGGGGCAGAACGGAAACTGAAGCTTTCTTT. The rearrangement uses TRBV11-2 and TRBJ1-1, with TRBD1 as a possible D gene (5 bases). The ends were cut back, 0 bases at V and 5 bases at J, with 16 bases in the middle. This CDR3 has 16 residues. Germline CDR1 reads SGHAT; CDR2 reads FQNNGV.

The chain couples TRBV6-2 or TRBV6-3 to TRBJ2-3, with TRBD2 matching 7 bases. V gave up 2 bases and J gave up 1 base; unmatched junction bases: 6. Per germline, CDR1 MNHEY and CDR2 SVGEGT. This CDR3 has 16 residues. CDR3 sequence (DNA): TGTGCCAGCAGTTACGCGGCGGGGAGGGGCACAGATACGCAGTATTTT. Its protein is CASSYAAGRGTDTQYF.